This record looks at one T cell receptor (beta chain) sequence and its context. Its antigen is as yet unknown. This sample was included in a study of cytomegalovirus exposure and HLA in healthy donors. Overall study findings and caveats: Among the CMV-associated chains, a few were confirmed in vitro as specific for CMV antigens. Using a false discovery rate of 0.05, a later analysis showed that approximately 16,000 TCR beta sequences were associated with HLA alleles.

The PCR ran on 60 Vbeta and 13 Jbeta primers. Data came from immunoSEQ multiplex PCR; TCRdb stores just in-frame clones and leaves some out. Among roughly 150,000 clones listed, 75% to 80% were seen once. The sample taken for sequencing was PBMCs. The source of this sequence is a woman between 25 and 40 years old in good health and CMV-seronegative.

CDR3 amino acids: CASSVAGSPKKKDTIYF. The CDR3 bases are TGTGCCAGCAGCGTAGCGGGGAGCCCTAAAAAAAAGGACACCATATATTTT. V is TRBV9 and J is TRBJ1-3; no clear D. The germline V gene has CDR1 SGDLS and CDR2 YYNGEE. V lost 0 bases, J lost 8 bases, and 21 bases lay in between. The CDR3 consists of 17 residues.